The entry below describes one T cell receptor (beta chain). This clone's antigen is unknown. It has no much larger one-base neighbor in the sample; base qualities were not kept. This sample was included in a study of T cell responses to AZD1222 COVID-19 vaccine (TCRdb year 2021). Study-wide context: Because spike-specific TCR depth and breadth did not differ between the two schedules, AZD1222 recipients who got a second dose at roughly 4 weeks were pooled with those who got a second dose at roughly 12 weeks. Trial participants were enrolled by age into 18-55, 56-69 and 70-plus year subgroups, with roughly 160, 29 and 62 TCR-sequenced participants respectively. TCR sequencing covered more than 230 trial participants: 207 given two doses of AZD1222 and 26 given two doses of MenACWY control vaccine. General study outcomes and caveats: A significant rise in spike-specific TCR breadth and depth was observed after two AZD1222 doses relative to day 0 and relative to MenACWY recipients. Conclusions about previously exposed vaccinees were limited because only six AZD1222 recipients were SARS-CoV-2 seropositive at baseline. Reportedly, almost half of the unique spike-specific TCRs recognized epitopes lying outside the regions that are mutated in the B.1.351 and B.1.1.7 variants. Vaccine-associated CD4 TCRs spanned the whole spike protein, with dominant responses in regions 160-218 and 743-854. Most participants were white British and females outnumbered males, and the authors suggested that clonal diversity may have been underestimated. The 56-69-year group was small, and its depth increase did not reach significance, likely because of low power. Because no day 14 peak-response samples were available, repertoires were characterized only after the peak T cell response.

Between the V and J ends, shortened by 1 base and 2 bases respectively, the junction contains 13 bases. CDR1 and CDR2 (SGHNT, YYREEE) derive from the germline V gene (reference sequence). Taken from cysteine to phenylalanine, the CDR3 has 15 residues. The only DNA kept is the CDR3, 45 bases in frame from the first base. This specimen's time point label, interpreted: baseline before first vaccination. Samples from vaccinated people were obtained from the UK trials COV001 and COV002, which included a single-blind randomized controlled phase 2/3 trial of AZD1222 (ChAdOx1 nCoV-19) in healthy adults. For TCRbeta chain sequencing, PBMC samples were collected from trial participants at day 0 and at day 28 after the second dose. The CDR3 regions of human TCRbeta chains were subjected to immunosequencing. As for the original processing: TCRs in the repertoires were matched against a reference library of SARS-CoV-2-specific TCRs that had been generated with the MIRA antigen-specificity platform. Breadth was defined as the fraction of unique TCRs that were SARS-CoV-2-associated. Depth was defined as the fraction of total T cells that were SARS-CoV-2-associated. Using the MIRA data, each spike-specific TCR was mapped to the spike region that the TCR reacts to and placed in a CD4 or CD8 class. Log10-transformed breadth and depth values were compared by one-way ANOVA with Sidak's multiple comparisons tests. The clones in this table, taken by TCRdb from immuneACCESS, are in-frame only. Not every clone is retained; where verified, under half of the shortfall comes from an unresolved V gene, and the cause of the rest is unknown. The V and J calls and clone size are taken from that table; D and trimming were inferred from the DNA. For this sample the table gives some 120,000 clones, of which about 89% were detected only once. The ten most abundant clones make up approximately 4.5% of the sample.

The sample was peripheral blood, taken on day 0 of AZD1222 vaccination. The chain joins TRBV5-4 to TRBJ2-7; a confident D gene designation cannot be given. This receptor was taken from an adult in good health. The nucleotide sequence reads as follows: TGTGCCAGCAGCTTGTCGTTCGGCTCTCCCTACGAGCAGTACTTC. Its protein is CASSLSFGSPYEQYF.